This T cell receptor beta chain was captured in a study of T cell changes during pregnancy in multiple sclerosis. CDR3 length equals 11 residues. Trimming took off 5 bases at V and 5 bases at J, with 7 bases between the two ends. Germline CDR1 MNHNS, CDR2 SASEGT. Sequencing used immunoSEQ multiplex PCR; TCRdb keeps in-frame clones, though not all of them. The table lists about 89,000 clones, 94% of them singletons, with 0.7% to 1% in the top ten. The clonotype originates from a female donor with multiple sclerosis, enrolled in a pregnancy study. This chain joins TRBV6-1 and TRBJ2-7; D remains unclear. Here the sequenced sample was peripheral blood, taken in the third trimester of pregnancy. The CDR3 is CASSYLDEQYF. Here the CDR3 DNA reads TGTGCCAGCAGTTATTTAGACGAGCAGTACTTC.